Listed here is a single T cell receptor (beta chain). Original methodology: Estimated nucleated cell counts came from reference gene primer amplification. The method was immunoSEQ multiplex PCR; TCRdb's version includes in-frame clones alone and lacks a portion of them. V, J and clone size are those of that table, while D and trimming were read from the DNA. The sample lists 150,000 to 200,000 clones; around 90% were seen once. This sample is drawn from a study of blood T cell repertoires in COVID-19. The V gene's germline CDR1 is SGHAT and CDR2 FQDESV (reference sequence). V was trimmed by 5 bases and J by 8 bases, leaving 13 bases between them. This CDR3 has 13 residues.

This sequence was found in a man in his fifties or sixties with acute or convalescent COVID-19. Material: peripheral blood. This chain links TRBV11-1 with TRBJ2-1; D remains unclear. The CDR3 loop is CASSPPPGDEQFF. CDR3 DNA sequence: TGTGCCAGCAGCCCACCCCCGGGTGATGAGCAGTTCTTC.